This entry lists 5 T cell receptor beta chains sequenced from one sample in a study of T cells after yellow fever vaccination. TCRdb ran MiXCR on the 5' RACE reads and lists one entry per CDR3 protein. The sample has under 150,000 distinct CDR3 sequences; 13% to 15% are singletons. Sample: CD8+ T cells sorted from PBMCs, taken 5 days after the yellow fever booster vaccination. The receptors stem from a man aged 18 to 29 who received the YFV17D yellow fever vaccine.

The genes are TRBV11-2 and TRBJ2-5; D perhaps matches TRBD2 (6 bases). Germline V lookup: CDR1 SGHAT, CDR2 FQNNGV. V was pared by 1 base and J by 4 bases, with 13 bases between. The CDR3 runs 15 residues. The CDR3 loop is CASSLGIAVIETQYF. As DNA, the CDR3 is TGTGCCAGCAGCTTAGGGATAGCGGTGATAGAGACCCAGTACTTC.

The V gene is TRBV7-8, the J gene TRBJ2-1, with 15 positions matching TRBD2. This CDR3 has 17 amino acids. The germline CDR1 and CDR2 sequences are SGHVS and FQNEAQ. The V segment lost 5 bases and the J segment 2 bases; nucleotides outside the gene matches: 4. CDR3 region: CASSQRTSGGAYNEQFF. The DNA for the CDR3 is TGTGCCAGCAGCCAGAGGACTAGCGGGGGGGCCTACAATGAGCAGTTCTTC.

This clonotype was picked up a small number of times. The CDR3 is CASSFMRGWDYGYTF. CDR3 DNA sequence: TGTGCCAGCAGTTTTATGAGGGGCTGGGACTATGGCTACACCTTC. This rearrangement joins TRBV12-3 or TRBV12-4 to TRBJ1-2; a possible D gene is TRBD1 (5 bases). The V end lost 3 bases, the J end lost 3 bases, and 14 bases lay between the germline ends. CDR3 length: 15 residues.

This clonotype was found many times. The chain employs TRBV5-1 and TRBJ1-2; D not resolved. CDR3 length: 13 residues. From germline, CDR1 is SGHRS and CDR2 YFSETQ. The V gene lost 5 bases and the J gene lost 0 bases, with 8 bases spanning the gap. The CDR3, as DNA: TGCGCCAGCAGAACGGACGCTAACTATGGCTACACCTTC. Its translation: CASRTDANYGYTF.

This clonotype was recorded many times. The rearrangement links TRBV4-1 to TRBJ2-7; 7 nucleotides line up with TRBD2. Germline V gene sequence: CDR1 MGHRA, CDR2 YSYEKL. CDR3 length equals 14 residues. V trimming: 5 bases; J trimming: 3 bases; junction bases outside the gene matches: 7. CDR3 loop: CASSFRAGNYEQYF. The CDR3 region has the DNA TGCGCCAGCAGCTTCCGAGCGGGGAACTACGAGCAGTACTTC.